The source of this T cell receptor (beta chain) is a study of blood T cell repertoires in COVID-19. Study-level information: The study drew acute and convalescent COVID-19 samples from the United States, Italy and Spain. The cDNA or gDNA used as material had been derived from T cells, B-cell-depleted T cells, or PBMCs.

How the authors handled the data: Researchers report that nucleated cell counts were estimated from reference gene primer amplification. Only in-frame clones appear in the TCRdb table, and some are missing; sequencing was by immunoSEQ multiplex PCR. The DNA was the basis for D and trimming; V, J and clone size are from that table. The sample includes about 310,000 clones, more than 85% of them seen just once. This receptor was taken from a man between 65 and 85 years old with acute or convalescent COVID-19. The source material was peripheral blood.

CDR3 sequence reads: CASSRDFMVDTQYF. DNA for the CDR3: TGTGCCAGCAGTCGGGACTTTATGGTCGATACGCAGTATTTT. The rearrangement uses TRBV6-5 and TRBJ2-3, with D perhaps TRBD2 (6 bases). V was shortened by 5 bases and J by 6 bases, with 15 bases between the two germline ends. This CDR3 region has 14 residues. The germline gives CDR1 MNHEY, CDR2 SVGAGI.